A single sample gave rise to the 13 T cell receptor beta chains below, sequenced in a study of control samples from healthy donors and cancer patients. Libraries were prepared by immunoSEQ multiplex PCR; TCRdb keeps only in-frame clonotypes and omits some of them. Of roughly 150,000 clones listed, more than 85% were seen once; the top ten hold more than 2%. Sequenced: blood. The receptors here all came from a middle-aged man in good health.

The rearrangement uses TRBV29-1 and TRBJ1-2; the match to TRBD1 covers 7 bases. Germline CDR1 SQVTM, CDR2 ANQGSEA. Germline trimming cut 4 bases from V and 4 bases from J; bases unmatched to any gene: 6. This CDR3 spans 13 amino acids. CDR3 protein: CSVAGQWSYGYTF. The CDR3 region has the DNA TGCAGCGTTGCGGGACAGTGGAGCTATGGCTACACCTTC. The variable domain in full, completed from reference TRBV29-1 and TRBJ1-2, reads SAVISQKPSRDICQRGTSLTIQCQVDSQVTMMFWYRQQPGQSLTLIATANQGSEATYESGFVIDKFPISRPNLTFSTLTVSNMSPEDSSIYLCSVAGQWSYGYTFGSGTRLTVV.

The count of this clone is one. V and J are TRBV5-1 and TRBJ2-5; no firm D call. V was clipped by 0 bases and J by 7 bases, with 4 bases between them. CDR3 length: 11 amino acids. Germline V gene data show CDR1 as SGHRS and CDR2 as YFSETQ. The CDR3 loop reads CASSLGPTQYF. The CDR3 DNA follows: TGCGCCAGCAGCTTGGGACCGACCCAGTACTTC.

V is TRBV15 and J is TRBJ1-2; D is ambiguous. CDR1 is LNHNV, CDR2 YYDKDF, per germline (reference sequence). The CDR3 is 11 residues long. Trimming took off 9 bases at V and 2 bases at J, with 7 bases between the two ends. CDR3 in amino acids: CATSRNYGYTF. CDR3 nucleotide sequence: TGTGCCACATCGCGGAACTATGGCTACACCTTC.

The chain carries TRBV28 and TRBJ2-3; D is unclear. The CDR3 extends over 13 amino acids. The germline CDR1 and CDR2 sequences are MDHEN and SYDVKM. V was cut by 6 bases and J by 2 bases, with 9 bases left in between. The CDR3, as DNA: TGTGCCAGCAGCTCCGCGGCCACAGATACGCAGTATTTT. Translated: CASSSAATDTQYF. The full variable domain, its missing parts supplied by reference TRBV28 and TRBJ2-3, is DVKVTQSSRYLVKRTGEKVFLECVQDMDHENMFWYRQDPGLGLRLIYFSYDVKMKEKGDIPEGYSVSREKKERFSLILESASTNQTSMYLCASSSAATDTQYFGPGTRLTVL.

Here the CDR3 DNA reads TGTGCCAGCAGCTTAGTACCTAGCGGGAGTGCGCAGTATTTT. Its protein product is CASSLVPSGSAQYF. The V call is TRBV7-2, the J call TRBJ2-3, with TRBD2 matching 10 bases. Looked up from germline, CDR1 is SGHTA and CDR2 is FQGNSA. With V trimmed by 1 base and J by 10 bases, 5 bases remained unmatched. CDR3 length: 14 amino acids.

The CDR3 here is CASSYPDRVNNEQFF. CDR3 DNA: TGCGCCAGCAGCTACCCGGACAGGGTGAACAATGAGCAGTTCTTC. The chain is built from TRBV5-1 and TRBJ2-1; 8 bases are shared with TRBD1. In germline, CDR1 is SGHRS, CDR2 YFSETQ. CDR3 length: 15 residues. With V trimmed by 3 bases and J by 5 bases, 7 bases remained unmatched. Full variable domain (outside the CDR3, taken from reference TRBV5-1 and TRBJ2-1): KAGVTQTPRYLIKTRGQQVTLSCSPISGHRSVSWYQQTPGQGLQFLFEYFSETQRNKGNFPGRFSGRQFSNSRSEMNVSTLELGDSALYLCASSYPDRVNNEQFFGPGTRLTVL.

The chain employs TRBV29-1 and TRBJ1-2; weak D call: TRBD1 (5 bases). The CDR3 consists of 15 residues. Germline V lookup: CDR1 SQVTM, CDR2 ANQGSEA. The V end was cut by 1 base, the J end by 0 bases, with 12 bases between. CDR3 nucleotides: TGCAGCGTTGAAGCTCGGGACGCCCCTAACTATGGCTACACCTTC. This translates into CSVEARDAPNYGYTF.

The rearrangement joins TRBV5-1 to TRBJ2-2, with 9 bases aligning to TRBD1. Germline trimming cut 4 bases from V and 2 bases from J; bases unmatched to any gene: 6. CDR3 length equals 16 residues. CDR1 and CDR2 (germline): SGHRS, YFSETQ. The CDR3 is CASSIQGAFNTGELFF. The DNA of the CDR3 is TGCGCCAGCAGCATACAGGGGGCCTTCAACACCGGGGAGCTGTTTTTT.

The V call is TRBV6-5, the J call TRBJ1-5; D not resolved. The V and J ends lost 0 bases and 5 bases respectively, with 8 bases between them. The length of the CDR3 is 14 residues. CDR1 MNHEY and CDR2 SVGAGI come from the germline V gene. The DNA of the CDR3 is TGTGCCAGCAGTTACTCGCGGGGAGATCAGCCCCAGCATTTT. Translating it yields CASSYSRGDQPQHF.

J is TRBJ2-7 and V is TRBV3-1 (or the pseudogene TRBV3-2), with 10 bases fitting TRBD1. Germline CDR1 and CDR2: LGHDT and YNNKEL (reference sequence). V was pared by 0 bases and J by 5 bases, with 7 bases of the junction left unmatched. The CDR3 totals 16 residues. The CDR3 bases are TGTGCCAGCAGCCAAGATTGGGGGACAGGGGTCCACGAGCAGTACTTC. This gives the protein CASSQDWGTGVHEQYF.

This clone is deemed medium-sized. The chain recombines TRBV19 with TRBJ2-6; the D is unclear. The ends were cut back, 5 bases at V and 0 bases at J, with 11 bases in the middle. This CDR3 contains 16 residues. Germline loops: CDR1 LNHDA, CDR2 SQIVND (reference sequence). The CDR3 DNA reads TGTGCCAGTAGTGGGCAAACAACCTCTGGGGCCAACGTCCTGACTTTC. Translation gives CASSGQTTSGANVLTF.

V and J are TRBV7-3 and TRBJ2-3, with TRBD2 matching over 7 bases. After removal of 7 bases from V and 0 bases from J, the junction contained 7 bases not matched to a gene. The CDR3 consists of 15 residues. Germline assignment: CDR1 SGHTA and CDR2 FQGTGA. The CDR3 region is CASTRSGASTDTQYF. Here the CDR3 DNA reads TGTGCCAGCACCCGAAGCGGGGCTAGCACAGATACGCAGTATTTT.

This sequence joins TRBV9 and TRBJ2-2; 8 nucleotides line up with TRBD1. This CDR3 spans 16 amino acids. V dropped 1 base and J dropped 4; count of bases not matched to a gene: 6. The germline CDR1 and CDR2 sequences are SGDLS and YYNGEE. The CDR3 sequence is CASSVSTGVGTGELFF. CDR3 DNA: TGTGCCAGCAGCGTATCGACAGGGGTCGGCACCGGGGAGCTGTTTTTT.